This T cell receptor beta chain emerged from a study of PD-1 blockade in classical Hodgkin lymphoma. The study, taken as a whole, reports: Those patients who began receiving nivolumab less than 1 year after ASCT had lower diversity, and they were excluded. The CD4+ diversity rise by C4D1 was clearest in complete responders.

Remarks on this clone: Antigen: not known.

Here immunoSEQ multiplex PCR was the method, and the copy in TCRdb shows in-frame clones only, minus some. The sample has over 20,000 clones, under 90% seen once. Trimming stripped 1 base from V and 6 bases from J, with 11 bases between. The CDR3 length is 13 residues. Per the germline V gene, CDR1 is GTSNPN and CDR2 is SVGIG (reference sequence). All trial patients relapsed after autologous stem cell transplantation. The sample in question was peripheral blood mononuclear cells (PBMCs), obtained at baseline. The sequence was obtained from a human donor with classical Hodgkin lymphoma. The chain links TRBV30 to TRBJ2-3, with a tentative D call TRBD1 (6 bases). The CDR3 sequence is CAWSGSDRDTQYF. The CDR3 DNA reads TGTGCCTGGAGTGGTAGCGACAGGGATACGCAGTATTTT.